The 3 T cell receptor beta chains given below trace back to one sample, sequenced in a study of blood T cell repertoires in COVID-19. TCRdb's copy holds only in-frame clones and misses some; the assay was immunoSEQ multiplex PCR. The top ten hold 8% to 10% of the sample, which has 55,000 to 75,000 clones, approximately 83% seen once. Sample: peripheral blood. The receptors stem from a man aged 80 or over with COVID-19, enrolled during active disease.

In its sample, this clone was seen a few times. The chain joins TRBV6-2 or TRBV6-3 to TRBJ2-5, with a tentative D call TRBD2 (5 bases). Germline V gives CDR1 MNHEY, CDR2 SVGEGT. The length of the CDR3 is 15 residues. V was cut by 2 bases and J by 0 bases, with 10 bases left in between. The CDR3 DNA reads TGTGCCAGCAGTTACGGACTCACCTACCAAGAGACCCAGTACTTC. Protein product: CASSYGLTYQETQYF.

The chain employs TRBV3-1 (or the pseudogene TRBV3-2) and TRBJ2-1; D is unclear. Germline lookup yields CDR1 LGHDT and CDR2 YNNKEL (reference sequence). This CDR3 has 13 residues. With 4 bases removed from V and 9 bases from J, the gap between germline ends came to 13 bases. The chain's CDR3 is CASSRSSGLEQFF. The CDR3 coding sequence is TGTGCCAGCAGCCGATCTTCGGGTCTTGAGCAGTTCTTC.

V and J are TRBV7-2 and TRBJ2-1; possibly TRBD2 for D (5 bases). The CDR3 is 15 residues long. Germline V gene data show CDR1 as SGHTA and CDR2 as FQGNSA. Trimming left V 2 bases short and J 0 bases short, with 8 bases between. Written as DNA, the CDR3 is TGTGCCAGCAGCTTACAGGACTCCTCCTACAATGAGCAGTTCTTC. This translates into CASSLQDSSYNEQFF.